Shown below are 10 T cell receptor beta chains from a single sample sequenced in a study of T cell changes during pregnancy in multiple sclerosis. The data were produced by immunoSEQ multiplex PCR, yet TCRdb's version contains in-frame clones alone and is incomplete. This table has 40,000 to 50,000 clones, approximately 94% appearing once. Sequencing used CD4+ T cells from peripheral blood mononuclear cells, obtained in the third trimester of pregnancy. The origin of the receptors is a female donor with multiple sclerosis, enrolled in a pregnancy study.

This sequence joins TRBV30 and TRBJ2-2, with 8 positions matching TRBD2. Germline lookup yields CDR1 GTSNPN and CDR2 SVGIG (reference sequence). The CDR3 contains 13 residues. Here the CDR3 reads CAREGRGTGELFF. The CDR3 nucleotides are TGTGCTCGGGAGGGGAGGGGCACCGGGGAGCTGTTTTTT. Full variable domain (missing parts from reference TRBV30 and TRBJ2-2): SQTIHQWPATLVQPVGSPLSLECTVEGTSNPNLYWYRQAAGRGLQLLFYSVGIGQISSEVPQNLSASRPQDRQFILSSKKLLLSDSGFYLCAREGRGTGELFFGEGSRLTVL.

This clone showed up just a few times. CDR3 amino acids: CASSKWAGALNTEAFF. The CDR3 bases are TGTGCCAGTAGTAAGTGGGCAGGGGCCCTGAACACTGAAGCTTTCTTT. The chain recombines TRBV19 with TRBJ1-1, with D maybe TRBD1 (6 bases). The length of the CDR3 is 16 residues. The ends were cut back, 4 bases at V and 0 bases at J, with 15 bases in the middle. The germline CDR1 and CDR2 sequences are LNHDA and SQIVND (reference sequence). Drawing the rest from reference TRBV19 and TRBJ1-1, the complete variable domain is DGGITQSPKYLFRKEGQNVTLSCEQNLNHDAMYWYRQDPGQGLRLIYYSQIVNDFQKGDIAEGYSVSREKKESFPLTVTSAQKNPTAFYLCASSKWAGALNTEAFFGQGTRLTVV.

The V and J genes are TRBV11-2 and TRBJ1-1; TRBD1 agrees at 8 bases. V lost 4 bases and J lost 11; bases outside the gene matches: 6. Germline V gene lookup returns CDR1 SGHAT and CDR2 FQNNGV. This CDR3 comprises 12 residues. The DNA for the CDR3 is TGTGCCAGCAGCTCGACAGGGGTAAACGCTTTCTTT. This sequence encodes CASSSTGVNAFF.

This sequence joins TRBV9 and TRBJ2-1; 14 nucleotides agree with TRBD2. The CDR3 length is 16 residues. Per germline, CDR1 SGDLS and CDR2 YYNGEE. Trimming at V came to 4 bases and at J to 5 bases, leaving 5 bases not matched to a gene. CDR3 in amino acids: CASSRLAGGINNEQFF. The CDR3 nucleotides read TGTGCCAGCAGCAGACTAGCGGGGGGGATAAACAATGAGCAGTTCTTC.

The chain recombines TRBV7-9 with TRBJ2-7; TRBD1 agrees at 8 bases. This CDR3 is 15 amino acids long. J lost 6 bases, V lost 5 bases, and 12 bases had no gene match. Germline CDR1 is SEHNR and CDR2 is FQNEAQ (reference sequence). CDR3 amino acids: CASSQTSRGLGEQYF. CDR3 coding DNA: TGTGCCAGCAGCCAGACATCCAGGGGGCTAGGCGAGCAGTACTTC.

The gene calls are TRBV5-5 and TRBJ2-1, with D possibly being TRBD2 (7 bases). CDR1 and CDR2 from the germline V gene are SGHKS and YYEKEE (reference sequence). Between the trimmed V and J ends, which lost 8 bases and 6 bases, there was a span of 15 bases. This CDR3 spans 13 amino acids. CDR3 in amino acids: CASQHGGANEQFF. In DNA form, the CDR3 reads TGTGCCAGTCAGCATGGGGGGGCCAATGAGCAGTTCTTC.

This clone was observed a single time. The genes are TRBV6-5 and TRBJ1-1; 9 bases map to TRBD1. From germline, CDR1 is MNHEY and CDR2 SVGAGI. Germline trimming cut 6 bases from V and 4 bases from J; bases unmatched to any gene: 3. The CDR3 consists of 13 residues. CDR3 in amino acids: CASRTGGGTEAFF. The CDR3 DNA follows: TGTGCCAGCAGGACAGGGGGAGGCACTGAAGCTTTCTTT.

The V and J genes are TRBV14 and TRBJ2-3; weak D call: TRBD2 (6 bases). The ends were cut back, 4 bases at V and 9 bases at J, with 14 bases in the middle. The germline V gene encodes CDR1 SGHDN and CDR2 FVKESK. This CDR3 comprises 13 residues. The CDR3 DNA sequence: TGTGCCAGCAGCCTGACACCGCGGGGCACGCAGTATTTT. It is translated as CASSLTPRGTQYF. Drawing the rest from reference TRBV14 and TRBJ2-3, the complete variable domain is EAGVTQFPSHSVIEKGQTVTLRCDPISGHDNLYWYRRVMGKEIKFLLHFVKESKQDESGMPNNRFLAERTGGTYSTLKVQPAELEDSGVYFCASSLTPRGTQYFGPGTRLTVL.

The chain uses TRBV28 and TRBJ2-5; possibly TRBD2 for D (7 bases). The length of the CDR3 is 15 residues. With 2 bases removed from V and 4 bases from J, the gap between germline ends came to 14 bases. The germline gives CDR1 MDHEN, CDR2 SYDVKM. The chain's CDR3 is CASSLGGARGETQYF. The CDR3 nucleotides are TGTGCCAGCAGTTTAGGGGGGGCTAGGGGAGAGACCCAGTACTTC.

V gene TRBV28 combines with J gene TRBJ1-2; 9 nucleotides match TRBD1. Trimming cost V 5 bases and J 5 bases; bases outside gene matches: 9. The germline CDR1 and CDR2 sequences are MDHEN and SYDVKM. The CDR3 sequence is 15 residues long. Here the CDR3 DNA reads TGTGCCAGCAGTCCCGGGACAGGGACGGGGTATGGCTACACCTTC. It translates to CASSPGTGTGYGYTF.